This T cell receptor beta chain originates from a study of T-cell reconstitution after alpha-beta-depleted transplantation in children. Study results and caveats: The study traced high day-60 TCRbeta diversity in some patients to surviving recipient T cells and thymic progenitors. Reportedly, only several hundred clones from non-depleted graft cells drove alpha-beta T-cell counts at about two months. When one year had passed after transplant, most T-cell counts and diversity came from newly produced T cells.

It was with unique molecular identifiers that the TCRbeta library was prepared. One entry per CDR3 protein results from TCRdb running MiXCR on the PCR reads. The data contain 540,000 or so distinct CDR3 sequences, under 30% of them seen just once; the ten biggest clones take up 14%. As to this clonotype: As yet, its antigen is unknown.

Losses at the gene ends were 6 bases for V and 2 bases for J; bases not matched to a gene: 5. The CDR3 contains 15 residues. Germline V CDR1 and CDR2: MNHNS, SASEGT. The rearrangement links TRBV6-1 to TRBJ2-7; the match to TRBD2 covers 12 bases. This sample comprised PBMCs, mostly from graft donor cells, obtained 360 days after TCRalphabeta/CD19-depleted stem cell transplant. The sequence was collected from a boy younger than two who had a stem cell transplant for acute myeloid leukemia, so the T cells may come from the graft donor. DNA for the CDR3: TGTGCCAGCAGAACTAGGACTAGCGGGACCTACGAGCAGTACTTC. Its translation: CASRTRTSGTYEQYF.